These 7 T cell receptor beta chains were all obtained from the same sample, sequenced in a study of Graves' ophthalmopathy and Graves' hyperthyroidism. RNA served as the template for amplifying TCR beta CDR3 regions. First-round RT-PCR employed HTBI primers, with a second-round multiplex PCR after it. MiXCR, applied by TCRdb to the multiplex PCR reads, yields one record per CDR3 protein. The table has some 390,000 distinct CDR3 sequences, approximately 20% seen once; the top ten hold more than 1.5%. Material for sequencing was peripheral blood. Receptors originate from a woman aged 18 to 35 with Graves' ophthalmopathy.

At least ten counts were recorded for this clonotype. V gene TRBV7-2 combines with J gene TRBJ2-5, with D hard to call. V lost 3 bases and J lost 1, with 3 bases in between. The V gene's germline CDR1 is SGHTA and CDR2 FQGNSA. The length of the CDR3 is 12 residues. The CDR3 spells CASSFTQETQYF. The CDR3 bases are TGTGCCAGCAGCTTTACCCAAGAGACCCAGTACTTC.

This clonotype was seen many times. The V and J genes are TRBV20-1 and TRBJ1-2; tentative D call: TRBD1 (6 bases). Germline CDR1 reads DFQATT; CDR2 reads SNEGSKA (reference sequence). There are 15 residues in the CDR3. V was clipped by 6 bases and J by 3 bases, with 20 bases between them. CDR3 region: CSAPRGGPPYYGYTF. The CDR3 nucleotides are TGCAGTGCCCCCCGGGGGGGGCCCCCCTACTATGGCTACACCTTC.

This clonotype was seen repeatedly, ten times or more. The chain is built from TRBV12-3 or TRBV12-4 and TRBJ1-1; D remains ambiguous. The length of the CDR3 is 14 residues. V dropped 6 bases and J dropped 5 bases, with 16 bases sitting between them. This CDR3 reads CASRLTGRDTEAFF. CDR3 coding DNA: TGTGCCAGCAGGCTTACCGGGAGAGATACTGAAGCTTTCTTT.

This sequence joins TRBV6-4 and TRBJ1-2; TRBD1 agrees at 8 bases. The junction had 4 bases not matched to a gene; V was cut back by 6 bases and J by 4 bases. Per germline, CDR1 MRHNA and CDR2 SNTAGT. The length of the CDR3 is 13 residues. The CDR3 coding sequence is TGTGCCAGCAGCCAGGGGGCCGGCTATGGCTACACCTTC. Translated: CASSQGAGYGYTF.

The chain employs TRBV6-2 or TRBV6-3 and TRBJ1-1; D is ambiguous. The CDR3 sequence is 15 residues long. Germline V CDR1 and CDR2: MNHEY, SVGEGT. Trimming removed 4 bases from V and 4 bases from J, with 16 bases in between. CDR3 nucleotides: TGTGCCAGCAGTTTTTGGTCCCGGGAAGGCACTGAAGCTTTCTTT. Its translation: CASSFWSREGTEAFF.

This clonotype was detected many times. V and J are TRBV5-1 and TRBJ2-7; 10 bases line up with TRBD1. Germline CDR1 SGHRS, CDR2 YFSETQ. Trimming removed 4 bases from V and 7 bases from J; junction bases left unmatched: 11. The CDR3 has 15 amino acids. Written as DNA, the CDR3 is TGCGCCAGCAGCCGTACGGACAGGGGGGCGTGGGAGCAGTACTTC. Its protein product is CASSRTDRGAWEQYF. Complete variable domain (other parts from reference TRBV5-1 and TRBJ2-7): KAGVTQTPRYLIKTRGQQVTLSCSPISGHRSVSWYQQTPGQGLQFLFEYFSETQRNKGNFPGRFSGRQFSNSRSEMNVSTLELGDSALYLCASSRTDRGAWEQYFGPGTRLTVT.

In this sample, this clonotype turned up many times. This chain connects TRBV20-1 to TRBJ1-5; 8 bases map to TRBD1. V shed 6 bases and J 6 bases; nucleotides not matched to a gene: 7. This CDR3 contains 13 residues. The germline V gene has CDR1 DFQATT and CDR2 SNEGSKA (reference sequence). CDR3 sequence: CSAKTGASQPQHF. DNA of the CDR3: TGCAGTGCCAAGACAGGGGCTTCTCAGCCCCAGCATTTT.